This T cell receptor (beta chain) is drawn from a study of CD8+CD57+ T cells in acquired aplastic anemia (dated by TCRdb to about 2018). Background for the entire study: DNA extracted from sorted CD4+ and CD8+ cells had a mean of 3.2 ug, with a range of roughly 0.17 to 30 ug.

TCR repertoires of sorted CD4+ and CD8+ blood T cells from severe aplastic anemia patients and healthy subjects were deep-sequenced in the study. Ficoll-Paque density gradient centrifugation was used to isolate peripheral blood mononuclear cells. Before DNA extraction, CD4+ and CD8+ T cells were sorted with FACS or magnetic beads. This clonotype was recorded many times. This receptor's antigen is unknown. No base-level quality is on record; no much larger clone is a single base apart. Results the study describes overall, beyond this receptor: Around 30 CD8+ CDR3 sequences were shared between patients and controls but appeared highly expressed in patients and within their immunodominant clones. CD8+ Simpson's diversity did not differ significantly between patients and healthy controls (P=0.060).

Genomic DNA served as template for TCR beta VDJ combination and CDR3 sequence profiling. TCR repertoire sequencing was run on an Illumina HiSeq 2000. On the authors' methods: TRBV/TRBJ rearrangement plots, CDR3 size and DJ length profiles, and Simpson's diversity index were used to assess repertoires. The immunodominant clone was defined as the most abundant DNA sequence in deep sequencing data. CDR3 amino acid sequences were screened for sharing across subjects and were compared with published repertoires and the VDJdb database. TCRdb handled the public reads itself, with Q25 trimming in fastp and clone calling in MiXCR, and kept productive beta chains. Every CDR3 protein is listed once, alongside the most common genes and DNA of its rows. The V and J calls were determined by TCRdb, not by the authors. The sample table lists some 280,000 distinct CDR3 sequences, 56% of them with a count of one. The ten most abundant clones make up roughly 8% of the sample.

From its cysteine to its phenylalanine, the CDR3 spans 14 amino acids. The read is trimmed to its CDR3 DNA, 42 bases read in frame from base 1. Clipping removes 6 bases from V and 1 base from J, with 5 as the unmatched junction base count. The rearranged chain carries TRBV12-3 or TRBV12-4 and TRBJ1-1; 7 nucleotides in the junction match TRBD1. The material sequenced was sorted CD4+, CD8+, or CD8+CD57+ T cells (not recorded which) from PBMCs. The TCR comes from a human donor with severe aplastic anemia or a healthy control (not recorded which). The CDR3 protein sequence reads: CASSHRGGNTEAFF. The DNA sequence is TGTGCCAGCAGCCACAGGGGCGGGAACACTGAAGCTTTCTTT.